These 24 T cell receptor beta chains share one sample of origin, sequenced in a study of shared clonotypes between healthy human individuals. Assay used: immunoSEQ multiplex PCR; TCRdb lists only in-frame clones, some missing. This sample has about 2.3 million clones; roughly 93% occur once, and the top ten carry about 0.39%. The sequencing input was naive CD4+ T cells from PBMCs. Subset meaning: CD45RA+ positively selected. The receptors shown here come from a man between 18 and 29 years old in good health. Some clones in this sample may be carry-over from other donors' samples.

About this clone: Other DNA sequences in the same sample also yield this CDR3. V gene TRBV10-3 combines with J gene TRBJ1-5; D possibly corresponds to TRBD1 (6 bases). V lost 3 bases to trimming and J lost 2 bases, with 8 bases between them. This CDR3 region has 14 residues. Germline assignment: CDR1 ENHRY and CDR2 SYGVKD. For the CDR3, the DNA is TGTGCCATCAGTGATTCAGGGGGCAATCAGCCCCAGCATTTT. This sequence encodes CAISDSGGNQPQHF.

The table lists this clone with a count of one. This chain connects TRBV10-2 to TRBJ2-2, with 7 bases fitting TRBD2. The CDR3 extends over 17 amino acids. The trim removed 2 bases at V and 5 bases at J, leaving 11 bases unmatched. Germline CDR1 reads WSHSY; CDR2 reads SAAADI. The CDR3 bases are TGCGCCAGCAGTGAGAGGTCGGGAGGCCAGAGTACCGGGGAGCTGTTTTTT. Protein product: CASSERSGGQSTGELFF.

The V call is TRBV28, the J call TRBJ2-7, with D possibly TRBD1 on 5 matching bases. V was clipped by 6 bases and J by 4 bases, with 19 bases between them. This CDR3 region has 15 residues. The V gene's germline CDR1 is MDHEN and CDR2 SYDVKM. Here the CDR3 DNA reads TGTGCCAGCAGGGCCCAGGGTACTTACAATTACGAGCAGTACTTC. Its protein product is CASRAQGTYNYEQYF.

This clone was recorded only once. CDR3 nucleotides: TGTGCCAGCAGCCAACCAATGAGGACTAGCGGGACAGCTTTGGATACGCAGTATTTT. Its translation is CASSQPMRTSGTALDTQYF. V usage is TRBV4-2 and J usage is TRBJ2-3, with 12 bases lining up with TRBD2. With 2 bases clipped from V and 6 bases from J, the junction kept 15 bases outside the gene matches. In germline, CDR1 is LGHNA, CDR2 YNFKEQ. The CDR3 covers 19 residues.

The CDR3 loop reads CASSVSGAAYEQYF. The CDR3 DNA reads TGTGCCAGCAGCGTGTCCGGGGCCGCCTACGAGCAGTACTTC. The chain couples TRBV9 to TRBJ2-7; either TRBD1 or TRBD2 may supply D (5 bases each). Trimming cost V 2 bases and J 2 bases, with 11 bases left between them. The germline V gene has CDR1 SGDLS and CDR2 YYNGEE. The CDR3 runs to 14 residues.

V gene TRBV6-5 combines with J gene TRBJ1-1, with TRBD1 matching 8 bases. The CDR3 has 14 residues. V lost 4 bases to trimming and J lost 4 bases; unmatched junction nucleotides: 5. CDR1 is MNHEY, CDR2 SVGAGI, per germline. CDR3: CASSSQDRGTEAFF. DNA for the CDR3: TGTGCCAGCAGTTCCCAAGACAGGGGCACTGAAGCTTTCTTT.

In the case of this clone: Other DNA sequences in the sample encode the same CDR3. This chain uses TRBV30 with TRBJ2-2; tentative D call: TRBD1 (5 bases). Germline V gene lookup returns CDR1 GTSNPN and CDR2 SVGIG (reference sequence). The CDR3 consists of 13 residues. The V and J ends lost 2 bases and 1 base respectively, with 5 bases between them. The CDR3 nucleotides are TGTGCCTGGAGTAGGGGGAACACCGGGGAGCTGTTTTTT. Translating it yields CAWSRGNTGELFF.

This chain joins TRBV27 and TRBJ1-4, with 7 bases fitting TRBD1. The CDR3 length is 14 residues. Germline trimming cut 7 bases from V and 4 bases from J; bases unmatched to any gene: 6. Germline CDR1 and CDR2: MNHEY and SMNVEV (reference sequence). The CDR3 DNA is TGTGCCAGCAACCACAGGGGCAGTAATGAAAAACTGTTTTTT. Protein product: CASNHRGSNEKLFF.

This rearrangement joins TRBV7-3 to TRBJ2-3; TRBD2 agrees at 7 bases. This CDR3 is 14 amino acids long. Germline CDR1 reads SGHTA; CDR2 reads FQGTGA. With V trimmed by 5 bases and J by 9 bases, 11 bases remained unmatched. The CDR3 coding sequence is TGTGCCAGCAGCCCCCCCTGGGACTACGACACGCAGTATTTT. This sequence encodes CASSPPWDYDTQYF. Full variable domain (outside the CDR3, taken from reference TRBV7-3 and TRBJ2-3): GAGVSQTPSNKVTEKGKYVELRCDPISGHTALYWYRQSLGQGPEFLIYFQGTGAADDSGLPNDRFFAVRPEGSVSTLKIQRTERGDSAVYLCASSPPWDYDTQYFGPGTRLTVL.

With respect to this clone: The same CDR3 arises from other DNA sequences in this sample as well. The chain employs TRBV7-3 and TRBJ2-1, with 8 bases identical to TRBD2. V lost 3 bases to trimming and J lost 0 bases; unmatched junction nucleotides: 1. This CDR3 has 15 amino acids. Germline values: CDR1 SGHTA, CDR2 FQGTGA. The CDR3 here is CASSLSGSSYNEQFF. CDR3 nucleotide sequence: TGTGCCAGCAGCTTGAGCGGGAGCTCCTACAATGAGCAGTTCTTC.

V gene TRBV14 combines with J gene TRBJ2-2, with D unclear. The V end was cut by 4 bases, the J end by 5 bases, with 11 bases between. From germline, CDR1 is SGHDN and CDR2 FVKESK. The CDR3 covers 14 residues. The CDR3 is CASSRYRATGELFF. CDR3 sequence (DNA): TGTGCCAGCAGCCGTTATAGGGCGACCGGGGAGCTGTTTTTT.

The chain has TRBV29-1 and TRBJ1-2; 8 bases line up with TRBD1. There are 15 residues in the CDR3. Trimming cost V 0 bases and J 1 base; bases outside gene matches: 4. Germline V lookup: CDR1 SQVTM, CDR2 ANQGSEA. CDR3 loop: CSVEEGTGLNYGYTF. CDR3 bases: TGCAGCGTTGAAGAGGGGACAGGTCTTAACTATGGCTACACCTTC.

With regard to this clone: Compared with germline, one end of the junction differs, possibly owing to a read error. The V gene is TRBV5-6, the J gene TRBJ2-1; 12 bases match TRBD1. Germline-derived CDR1 and CDR2 are SGHDT and YYEEEE. The length of the CDR3 is 15 residues. CDR3 sequence reads: CASRLGQGAYNEQFF. In DNA form, the CDR3 reads TGTGCCAGCAGATTGGGACAGGGGGCTTACAATGAGCAGTTCTTC.

The rearrangement links TRBV11-2 to TRBJ1-6; D remains unclear. The germline V gene encodes CDR1 SGHAT and CDR2 FQNNGV. Trimming left V 2 bases short and J 7 bases short, with 12 bases between. The CDR3 sequence is 15 residues long. CDR3 sequence: CASSLSRAVNSPLHF. CDR3 bases: TGTGCCAGCAGCTTAAGTAGGGCGGTCAATTCACCCCTCCACTTT. Supplemented by reference TRBV11-2 and TRBJ1-6, the full variable domain reads EAGVAQSPRYKIIEKRQSVAFWCNPISGHATLYWYQQILGQGPKLLIQFQNNGVVDDSQLPKDRFSAERLKGVDSTLKIQPAKLEDSAVYLCASSLSRAVNSPLHFGNGTRLTVT.

The chain employs TRBV5-4 and TRBJ2-7, with 7 bases fitting TRBD1. CDR1 and CDR2 (germline): SGHNT, YYREEE (reference sequence). Unmatched junction bases numbered 8, after V lost 0 bases and J lost 2 bases. The CDR3 length is 16 residues. CDR3 region: CASSLAWDSGAYEQYF. The CDR3 DNA reads TGTGCCAGCAGCTTGGCTTGGGACAGTGGAGCCTACGAGCAGTACTTC.

V gene TRBV7-2 combines with J gene TRBJ2-3; TRBD2 aligns across 7 bases. Germline V gene sequence: CDR1 SGHTA, CDR2 FQGNSA. CDR3 length: 12 amino acids. V lost 5 bases, J lost 8 bases, and 4 bases stayed unmatched. The CDR3 protein is CASSGSGVTQYF. Written as DNA, the CDR3 is TGTGCCAGCAGCGGAAGCGGGGTTACGCAGTATTTT. Full variable domain (remainder filled in from reference TRBV7-2 and TRBJ2-3): GAGVSQSPSNKVTEKGKDVELRCDPISGHTALYWYRQSLGQGLEFLIYFQGNSAPDKSGLPSDRFSAERTGGSVSTLTIQRTQQEDSAVYLCASSGSGVTQYFGPGTRLTVL.

The DNA of the CDR3 is TGTGCCAGCAGCTTAGATCTGGGGGCAACGCAGTACTTC. Protein: CASSLDLGATQYF. The chain recombines TRBV11-2 with TRBJ2-7; a possible D gene is TRBD1 (6 bases). The CDR3 is 13 residues long. Germline lookup yields CDR1 SGHAT and CDR2 FQNNGV. V was trimmed by 0 bases and J by 9 bases, leaving 12 bases between them.

V usage is TRBV6-5 and J usage is TRBJ2-7; TRBD1 matches at 10 bases. Germline CDR1 is MNHEY and CDR2 is SVGAGI. The CDR3 is 14 residues long. V was pared by 6 bases and J by 4 bases, with 6 bases of the junction left unmatched. This CDR3 is CASRPRTGGYEQYF. CDR3 bases: TGTGCCAGCAGGCCCCGGACAGGGGGTTACGAGCAGTACTTC.

CDR3 residues: CASSGRVGPLLYEQYF. The CDR3 DNA follows: TGTGCCAGCAGTGGTCGAGTAGGACCTCTGCTATACGAGCAGTACTTC. This chain uses TRBV2 with TRBJ2-7; D gene uncertain. V lost 4 bases to trimming and J lost 4 bases, with 20 bases between them. Per the germline V gene, CDR1 is SNHLY and CDR2 is FYNNEI. The CDR3 consists of 16 residues.

Details on this clone: Other nucleotide sequences in the sample specify the same CDR3. This sequence joins TRBV5-1 and TRBJ2-5; 14 positions agree with TRBD2. CDR3 length: 17 amino acids. The germline gives CDR1 SGHRS, CDR2 YFSETQ. V shed 0 bases, J shed 3 bases, and the junction held 4 bases outside the gene matches. CDR3 residues: CASSLVPGLAGEETQYF. CDR3 bases: TGCGCCAGCAGCTTGGTTCCGGGACTAGCGGGGGAAGAGACCCAGTACTTC.

The gene calls are TRBV25-1 and TRBJ2-1, with 7 bases fitting TRBD2. The CDR3 has 14 residues. Germline V lookup: CDR1 MGHDK, CDR2 SYGVNS. The ends lost 5 bases at V and 0 bases at J; junction bases unmatched: 1. As DNA, the CDR3 is TGTGCCAGCAGTATAGCGGGCTCCTACAATGAGCAGTTCTTC. Residues: CASSIAGSYNEQFF.

The chain recombines TRBV28 with TRBJ1-4, with D hard to call. The CDR3 extends over 13 amino acids. V was shortened by 2 bases and J by 8 bases, with 9 bases between the two germline ends. Per germline, CDR1 MDHEN and CDR2 SYDVKM. In DNA form, the CDR3 reads TGTGCCAGCAGTTTACCTGGACCCGAAAAACTGTTTTTT. It encodes CASSLPGPEKLFF.

The CDR3: CASSLDRAYYEQYF. The CDR3 coding sequence is TGTGCCAGCAGCTTGGACAGGGCCTACTACGAGCAGTACTTC. The rearrangement links TRBV5-4 to TRBJ2-7; D possibly corresponds to TRBD1 (6 bases). With 0 bases removed from V and 3 bases from J, the gap between germline ends came to 10 bases. The germline V gene encodes CDR1 SGHNT and CDR2 YYREEE (reference sequence). The CDR3 sequence is 14 residues long.

This chain links TRBV7-3 with TRBJ2-3; D might be TRBD2 (5 bases). Germline V lookup: CDR1 SGHTA, CDR2 FQGTGA. Trimming removed 3 bases from V and 3 bases from J, with 10 bases in between. The CDR3 is 14 residues long. The CDR3 coding sequence is TGTGCCAGCAGCTTGGAGGATGGGACAGATACGCAGTATTTT. Its protein product is CASSLEDGTDTQYF.